Given below is one TCR beta chain in context. Original methodology: It was from reference gene primer amplification that nucleated cell counts were estimated. Assay used: immunoSEQ multiplex PCR; TCRdb lists only in-frame clones, some missing. The D gene and trimming were derived from the DNA, and the V and J assignments and clone size from that table. The sample includes tens of thousands of clones, over 70% of them seen just once. This sample stems from a study of blood T cell repertoires in COVID-19. Whole-study context: Both acute and convalescent COVID-19 samples were obtained from the United States, Italy and Spain. The cDNA or gDNA used as material had been derived from T cells, B-cell-depleted T cells, or PBMCs.

After removal of 6 bases from V and 4 bases from J, the junction contained 12 bases not matched to a gene. The germline V gene encodes CDR1 ENHRY and CDR2 SYGVKD. This CDR3 contains 16 residues. This chain uses TRBV10-3 with TRBJ2-5; TRBD1 matches at 9 bases. The receptor was derived from a man older than 75 with active or convalescent COVID-19. Sequencing was done on a sample of peripheral blood. CDR3 loop: CAIRSNPGQGPETQYF. The CDR3 bases are TGTGCCATCAGATCAAACCCGGGACAGGGCCCAGAGACCCAGTACTTC.